The rows below give T cell receptor beta chains drawn from one sample of a study of a mutant IDH1 vaccine in newly diagnosed glioma. Antigen specificity for these receptors is unknown. Data came from immunoSEQ multiplex PCR; TCRdb stores just in-frame clones and leaves some out. Found here are 84,000 or so clones, roughly four fifths of them singletons; the top ten hold around 5%. This material consisted of PBMCs, taken from a glioma patient whose treatment included an IDH1 peptide vaccine. The receptors derive from a man aged 40-55 years with glioma. Both conserved end residues are part of each CDR3. Fields, in order: D gene, V gene, J gene, clone size, CDR3 DNA, CDR3 protein. The D gene is left open where the match is weak. Size is omitted from some rows. Given values are once, few, many or a class for expanded clones.

d_call: .; v_call: TRBV19; j_call: TRBJ1-2; clone_size: .; cdr3_nt: TGTGCCAGTAGTATCGAGGAGGCTAACTATGGCTACACCTTC; cdr3_aa: CASSIEEANYGYTF
d_call: .; v_call: TRBV18; j_call: TRBJ1-2; clone_size: once; cdr3_nt: TGTGCCAGCTCACCCCAACAGGGTAACTATGGCTACACCTTC; cdr3_aa: CASSPQQGNYGYTF
d_call: .; v_call: TRBV7-8; j_call: TRBJ2-6; clone_size: .; cdr3_nt: TGTGCCAGCAGTGAATCCCACTCTGGGGCCAACGTCCTGACTTTC; cdr3_aa: CASSESHSGANVLTF
d_call: .; v_call: TRBV5-1; j_call: TRBJ2-3; clone_size: .; cdr3_nt: TGCGCCAGCAGCCCTTCTCAGAGGGCAAGCACAGATACGCAGTATTTT; cdr3_aa: CASSPSQRASTDTQYF
d_call: TRBD1; v_call: TRBV5-4; j_call: TRBJ2-2; clone_size: .; cdr3_nt: TGTGCCAGCAGCTGGGACAGGAACACCGGGGAGCTGTTTTTT; cdr3_aa: CASSWDRNTGELFF
d_call: .; v_call: TRBV6-1; j_call: TRBJ1-5; clone_size: .; cdr3_nt: TGTGCCAGCAGTGACTCTGAACAGGGAGGTCAGCCCCAGCATTTT; cdr3_aa: CASSDSEQGGQPQHF
d_call: .; v_call: TRBV7-8; j_call: TRBJ1-6; clone_size: .; cdr3_nt: TGTGCCAGCAGCTTAGCGCGGAGACAGACGAGCTCCTATAATTCACCCCTCCACTTT; cdr3_aa: CASSLARRQTSSYNSPLHF
d_call: .; v_call: TRBV10-3; j_call: TRBJ1-5; clone_size: .; cdr3_nt: TGTGCCACCTCCCCCCAGGGAGGCGGTCAGCCCCAGCATTTT; cdr3_aa: CATSPQGGGQPQHF
d_call: .; v_call: TRBV19; j_call: TRBJ1-3; clone_size: .; cdr3_nt: TGTGCCAGTAGACAGTCCTCATCTGGAAACACCATATATTTT; cdr3_aa: CASRQSSSGNTIYF
d_call: .; v_call: TRBV5-6; j_call: TRBJ2-7; clone_size: .; cdr3_nt: TGTGCCAGCAGAGTGGGGACTTCCTACGAGCAGTACTTC; cdr3_aa: CASRVGTSYEQYF
d_call: TRBD2; v_call: TRBV11-2; j_call: TRBJ2-3; clone_size: .; cdr3_nt: TGTGCCTGCGGACTAGTCGTAAGGAATACGCAGTATTTT; cdr3_aa: CACGLVVRNTQYF
d_call: TRBD1; v_call: TRBV18; j_call: TRBJ2-2; clone_size: .; cdr3_nt: TGTGCCAGCTCACCACTCAGGACAGGCCAGAACACCGGGGAGCTGTTTTTT; cdr3_aa: CASSPLRTGQNTGELFF
d_call: .; v_call: TRBV7-3; j_call: TRBJ2-7; clone_size: .; cdr3_nt: TGTGCCAGCAGCTTGTCGGGGGCTCCCTACGAGCAGTACTTC; cdr3_aa: CASSLSGAPYEQYF
d_call: .; v_call: TRBV7-2; j_call: TRBJ2-5; clone_size: .; cdr3_nt: TGTGCCAGCAGTACAAGGGTCCAAGAGACCCAGTACTTC; cdr3_aa: CASSTRVQETQYF
d_call: .; v_call: TRBV7-2; j_call: TRBJ2-1; clone_size: .; cdr3_nt: TGTGCCAGCAGCTCTTACTTCCGGGAGCAGTTCTTC; cdr3_aa: CASSSYFREQFF
d_call: TRBD1; v_call: TRBV30; j_call: TRBJ2-1; clone_size: once; cdr3_nt: TGTGCCTGGAGTCGACAGGGCTGGTTTGGTGAGCAGTTCTTC; cdr3_aa: CAWSRQGWFGEQFF
d_call: .; v_call: TRBV6-6; j_call: TRBJ1-1; clone_size: once; cdr3_nt: TGTGCCAGCAGTGGGACACTGAACACTGAAGCTTTCTTT; cdr3_aa: CASSGTLNTEAFF
d_call: .; v_call: TRBV29-1; j_call: TRBJ1-1; clone_size: .; cdr3_nt: TGCAGCGTTGGCGGACAGATGAACACTGAAGCTTTCTTT; cdr3_aa: CSVGGQMNTEAFF
d_call: TRBD1; v_call: TRBV7-2; j_call: TRBJ2-7; clone_size: .; cdr3_nt: TGTGCCAGCAGCCCTACGGGACAGGGTTCCTACGAGCAGTACTTC; cdr3_aa: CASSPTGQGSYEQYF
d_call: .; v_call: TRBV18; j_call: TRBJ1-1; clone_size: .; cdr3_nt: TGTGCCAGCTTACAGCAAATGAACACTGAAGCTTTCTTT; cdr3_aa: CASLQQMNTEAFF
d_call: TRBD2; v_call: TRBV2; j_call: TRBJ2-3; clone_size: .; cdr3_nt: TGTGCCACCGGGCGGGGGGGCCAACCGGCAGATACGCAGTATTTT; cdr3_aa: CATGRGGQPADTQYF
d_call: .; v_call: TRBV18; j_call: TRBJ2-7; clone_size: .; cdr3_nt: TGTGCCAGCTCACCCTCCGGGACGGCTATAGAGCAGTACTTC; cdr3_aa: CASSPSGTAIEQYF
d_call: .; v_call: TRBV10-3; j_call: TRBJ2-7; clone_size: .; cdr3_nt: TGTGCCATCAGTCGCCGGGGCAGCCCACCCGAGCAGTACTTC; cdr3_aa: CAISRRGSPPEQYF
d_call: TRBD1; v_call: TRBV5-4; j_call: TRBJ1-4; clone_size: .; cdr3_nt: TGTGCCAGCAGCTTACAGGGGGGGAATGAAAAACTGTTTTTT; cdr3_aa: CASSLQGGNEKLFF
d_call: .; v_call: TRBV7-9; j_call: TRBJ1-5; clone_size: .; cdr3_nt: TGTGCCAGCAGCCTAGGAGCTCAGCCCCAGCATTTT; cdr3_aa: CASSLGAQPQHF
d_call: TRBD1; v_call: TRBV5-6; j_call: TRBJ2-4; clone_size: .; cdr3_nt: TGTGCCAGCAGCAGTACCGGGACAGCGAAAAACATTCAGTACTTC; cdr3_aa: CASSSTGTAKNIQYF